This TCR beta chain was found in a study of blood T cell repertoires in COVID-19. About the study: Sample material is recorded as cDNA or gDNA derived from T cells, B-cell-depleted T cells, or PBMCs.

J was trimmed by 3 bases and V by 6 bases; bases with no gene match: 5. This CDR3 is built from 15 residues. The V gene's germline CDR1 is ENHRY and CDR2 SYGVKD. As originally analysed: Reference gene primer amplification in the assay estimated nucleated cell counts. Repertoires were generated with immunoSEQ multiplex PCR, while TCRdb's copy carries only in-frame clones and drops some. The DNA gave D and trimming, while V, J and clone size come from that table. The sample lists about 170,000 clones, approximately 86% occurring once. This sequence originates from a middle-aged man with active or convalescent COVID-19. Sequenced material: peripheral blood. This rearrangement joins TRBV10-3 to TRBJ2-7; 13 bases agree with TRBD2. This CDR3 reads CAIRTTSGRVYEQYF. For the CDR3, the DNA is TGTGCCATCAGGACTACTAGCGGGAGGGTCTACGAGCAGTACTTC.